This T cell receptor beta chain was recorded in a study of cytomegalovirus exposure and HLA in healthy donors. Findings and caveats of the study: TRBV6-2, TRBV6-3 and some other V segments were unresolvable in 87-base-pair reads. Segments of the TCR beta V type were, in most cases, productive about 87% or about 30% of the time in an earlier analysis. Rarity marked most TCR sequences, yet some public TCRs occurred in many donors. In a later analysis, a genetic analysis reported fewer productive-TCR N-insertions in an Asian-associated ancestry cluster than the cohort average.

About this clone itself: Its antigen is as yet unknown.

The PCR made use of 60 Vbeta and 13 Jbeta primers. Clones were read by immunoSEQ multiplex PCR, and TCRdb kept only the in-frame ones, dropping some. Seen here are under 100,000 clones, 70% to 85% observed once, and the top ten hold 13%. CDR3 length: 13 residues. Trimming took 8 bases from V and 4 from J, leaving 12 bases between them. Germline lookup yields CDR1 SNHLY and CDR2 FYNNEI. Sequenced sample: PBMCs. The clonotype was recovered from a human donor in good health. This chain links TRBV2 with TRBJ1-5; D uncertain. Written as DNA, the CDR3 is TGTGCCAGCCTCGAGTCGGGGAATCAGCCCCAGCATTTT. Amino acid sequence: CASLESGNQPQHF.